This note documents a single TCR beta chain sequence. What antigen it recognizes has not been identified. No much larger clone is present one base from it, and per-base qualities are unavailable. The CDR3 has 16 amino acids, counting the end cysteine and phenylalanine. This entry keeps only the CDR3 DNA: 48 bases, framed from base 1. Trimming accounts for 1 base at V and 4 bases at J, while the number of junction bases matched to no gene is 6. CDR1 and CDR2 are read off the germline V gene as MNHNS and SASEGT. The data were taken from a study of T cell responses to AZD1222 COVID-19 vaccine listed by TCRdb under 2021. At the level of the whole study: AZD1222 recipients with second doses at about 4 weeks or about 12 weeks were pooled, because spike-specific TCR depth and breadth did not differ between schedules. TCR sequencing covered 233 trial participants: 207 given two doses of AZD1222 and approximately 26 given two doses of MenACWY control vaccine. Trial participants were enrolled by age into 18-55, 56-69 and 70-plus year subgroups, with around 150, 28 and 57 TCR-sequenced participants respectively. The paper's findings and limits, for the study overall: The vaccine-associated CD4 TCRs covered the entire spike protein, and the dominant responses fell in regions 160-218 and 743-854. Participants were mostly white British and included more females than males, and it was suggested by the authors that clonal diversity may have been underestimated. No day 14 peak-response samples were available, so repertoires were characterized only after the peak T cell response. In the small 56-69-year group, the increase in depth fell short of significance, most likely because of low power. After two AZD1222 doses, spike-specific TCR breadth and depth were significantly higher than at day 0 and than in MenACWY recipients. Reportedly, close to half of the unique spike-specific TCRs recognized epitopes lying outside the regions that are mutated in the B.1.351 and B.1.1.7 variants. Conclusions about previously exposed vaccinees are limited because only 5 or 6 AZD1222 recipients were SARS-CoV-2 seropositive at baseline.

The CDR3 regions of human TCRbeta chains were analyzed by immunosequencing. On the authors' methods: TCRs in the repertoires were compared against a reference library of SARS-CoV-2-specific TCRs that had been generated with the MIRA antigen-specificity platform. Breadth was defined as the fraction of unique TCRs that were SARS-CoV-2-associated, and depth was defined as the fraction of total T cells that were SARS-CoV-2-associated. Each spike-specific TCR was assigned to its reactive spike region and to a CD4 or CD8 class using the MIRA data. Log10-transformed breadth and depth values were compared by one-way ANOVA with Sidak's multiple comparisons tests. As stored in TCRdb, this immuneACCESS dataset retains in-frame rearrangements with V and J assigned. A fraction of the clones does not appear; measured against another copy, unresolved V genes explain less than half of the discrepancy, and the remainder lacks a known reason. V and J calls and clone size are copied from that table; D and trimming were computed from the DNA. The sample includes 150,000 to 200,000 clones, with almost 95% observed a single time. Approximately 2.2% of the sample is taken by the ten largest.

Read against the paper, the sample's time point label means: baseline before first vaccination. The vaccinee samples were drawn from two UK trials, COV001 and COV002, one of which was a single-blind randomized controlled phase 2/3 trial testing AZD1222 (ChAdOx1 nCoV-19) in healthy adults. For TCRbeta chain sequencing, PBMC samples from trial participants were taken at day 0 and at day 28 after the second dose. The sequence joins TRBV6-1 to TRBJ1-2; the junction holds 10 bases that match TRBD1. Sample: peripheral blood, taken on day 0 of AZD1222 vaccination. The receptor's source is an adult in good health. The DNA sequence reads TGTGCCAGCAGTGAAGGGACAGGGGGTTGGAGCTATGGCTACACCTTC. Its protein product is CASSEGTGGWSYGYTF.